This T cell receptor (beta chain) originates from a study of vaccination effects on CD4 cells after COVID-19. Overall study: Each person got two doses of an mRNA SARS-CoV-2 vaccine, BNT162b2 or mRNA-1273.

General observations from the study: Whether induced by infection or by vaccine, clones showed marked clonal contraction late after vaccination.

Scientists isolated CD4+ T cells after an approximately 9-day culture period ended. To note about this clone: Antigen unknown.

Sequencing used immunoSEQ multiplex PCR; TCRdb keeps in-frame clones, though not all of them. There are over 65,000 clones in the sample; 70% to 80% occur only once, and around 2% lies in the top ten. The TCR sequence derives from a human donor who received a COVID-19 vaccine. The sample here was CD4+ T cells from PBMCs cultured without peptide, taken before COVID-19 vaccination.

Here the CDR3 DNA reads TGCGCCAGCAGCCGATATAAACCGGGACAGGGTGAAGCTTTCTTT. Its translation is CASSRYKPGQGEAFF. The chain couples TRBV5-1 to TRBJ1-1; 9 nucleotides align to TRBD1. Losses at the gene ends were 4 bases for V and 7 bases for J; bases not matched to a gene: 11. The CDR3 extends over 15 amino acids. Germline CDR1 and CDR2: SGHRS and YFSETQ.